This entry lists 20 T cell receptor beta chains sequenced from one sample in a study of T cells in Graves' hyperthyroidism and ophthalmopathy. Regions amplified from RNA transcripts were the TCR beta CDR3 regions. Initially, a first-round RT-PCR of the TCR CDR3 employed the HTBI primer set. TCRdb passed the multiplex PCR reads through MiXCR, listing each CDR3 protein once. The data contain about 360,000 distinct CDR3 sequences, about 13% of them singletons. The material sequenced was blood. The receptor source for this set is a woman between 18 and 29 years old with Graves' hyperthyroidism.

This clonotype turned up a few times. The chain employs TRBV9 and TRBJ1-6, with TRBD1 as a possible D gene (5 bases). CDR1 and CDR2 from the germline V gene are SGDLS and YYNGEE. V was clipped by 0 bases and J by 10 bases, with 14 bases between them. The CDR3 totals 15 residues. The CDR3 region is CASSVGGGSGSPLHF. DNA for the CDR3: TGTGCCAGCAGCGTAGGCGGGGGGTCAGGATCACCCCTCCACTTT. The whole variable domain, filled in from reference TRBV9 and TRBJ1-6, reads DSGVTQTPKHLITATGQRVTLRCSPRSGDLSVYWYQQSLDQGLQFLIQYYNGEERAKGNILERFSAQQFPDLHSELNLSSLELGDSALYFCASSVGGGSGSPLHFGNGTRLTVT.

Only a few counts were recorded for this clonotype. The rearrangement links TRBV7-9 to TRBJ2-3; 9 bases map to TRBD1. The length of the CDR3 is 17 residues. CDR1 and CDR2 from the germline V gene are SEHNR and FQNEAQ (reference sequence). The trim removed 4 bases at V and 0 bases at J, leaving 8 bases unmatched. CDR3: CASSSRDRALSTDTQYF. DNA of the CDR3: TGTGCCAGCAGCTCCCGGGACAGGGCCTTGAGCACAGATACGCAGTATTTT. Full variable domain (outside the CDR3, taken from reference TRBV7-9 and TRBJ2-3): DTGVSQNPRHKITKRGQNVTFRCDPISEHNRLYWYRQTLGQGPEFLTYFQNEAQLEKSRLLSDRFSAERPKGSFSTLEIQRTEQGDSAMYLCASSSRDRALSTDTQYFGPGTRLTVL.

This clonotype was observed at least ten times. J is TRBJ2-3 and V is TRBV3-1; 11 bases are shared with TRBD2. Per the germline V gene, CDR1 is LGHDT and CDR2 is YNNKEL (reference sequence). CDR3 length equals 18 residues. V trimming: 4 bases; J trimming: 0 bases; junction bases outside the gene matches: 9. CDR3 region: CASSLIAGGRPSTDTQYF. CDR3 nucleotide sequence: TGTGCCAGCAGCCTCATAGCGGGAGGGCGTCCTAGCACAGATACGCAGTATTTT.

This clonotype has at least ten counts. In DNA form, the CDR3 reads TGTGCCAGCAGCCAAGATCGTTGGGTGGGTGAGACCCAGTACTTC. This encodes CASSQDRWVGETQYF. The chain is built from TRBV3-1 and TRBJ2-5; unclear D gene. Trimming cost V 0 bases and J 5 bases, with 13 bases left between them. The CDR3 length is 15 residues. CDR1 is LGHDT, CDR2 YNNKEL, per germline (reference sequence).

This clonotype was observed a few times. The chain is built from TRBV15 and TRBJ2-4, with TRBD2 identical over 9 bases. The junction had 9 bases not matched to a gene; V was cut back by 6 bases and J by 0 bases. Germline values: CDR1 LNHNV, CDR2 YYDKDF (reference sequence). This CDR3 is built from 17 residues. The CDR3 sequence is CATRSGLASVAKNIQYF. In nucleotides, the CDR3 is TGTGCCACCAGGTCGGGACTAGCATCCGTAGCCAAAAACATTCAGTACTTC.

This clonotype was seen at least ten times. V and J are TRBV3-1 and TRBJ2-5, with D unclear. The CDR3 is 14 amino acids. Trimming pared 0 bases from V and 2 bases from J, leaving 7 bases between. The germline V gene encodes CDR1 LGHDT and CDR2 YNNKEL (reference sequence). CDR3 sequence: CASSQETLQETQYF. The CDR3 coding sequence is TGTGCCAGCAGCCAAGAGACCCTGCAAGAGACCCAGTACTTC.

This clonotype has just a few counts. The J gene is TRBJ1-5, the V gene TRBV6-1, with TRBD1 as a possible D gene (6 bases). The V gene's germline CDR1 is MNHNS and CDR2 SASEGT. Trimming removed 6 bases at V and 9 bases at J, with 21 bases between. The CDR3 consists of 15 residues. The CDR3 DNA reads TGTGCCAGCAGCGGGAACCAACAGGGAATGTCGCCCCAGCATTTT. This gives the protein CASSGNQQGMSPQHF.

This clonotype was seen ten or more times. The gene calls are TRBV4-1 and TRBJ1-1; possible D gene TRBD1, 6 bases. The CDR3 is 17 residues long. V dropped 1 base and J dropped 1 base, with 16 bases sitting between them. Germline assignment: CDR1 MGHRA and CDR2 YSYEKL. CDR3 residues: CASSQGALGQTNTEAFF. The DNA of the CDR3 is TGCGCCAGCAGCCAAGGTGCGTTAGGACAGACGAACACTGAAGCTTTCTTT.

This clonotype was found many times. The chain couples TRBV20-1 to TRBJ2-1; 8 nucleotides agree with TRBD2. CDR1 is DFQATT and CDR2 is SNEGSKA in the germline V gene (reference sequence). Losses at the gene ends were 6 bases for V and 3 bases for J; bases not matched to a gene: 7. The CDR3 length is 14 residues. The DNA of the CDR3 is TGCAGTGCCGGAACTACTAGCGGCTACAATGAGCAGTTCTTC. Translation: CSAGTTSGYNEQFF.

The table lists this clonotype with many counts. V is TRBV9 and J is TRBJ2-5, with a weak D call TRBD2 (6 bases). In germline, CDR1 is SGDLS, CDR2 YYNGEE. Between the trimmed V and J ends, which lost 5 bases and 4 bases, there was a span of 21 bases. CDR3 length: 16 amino acids. CDR3 in amino acids: CASSDSLSGEGETQYF. CDR3 DNA sequence: TGTGCCAGCAGTGATAGCCTTTCGGGAGAGGGAGAGACCCAGTACTTC.

The CDR3 DNA reads TGTGCCAGCTCACCACGAAAGGACGGTAATGAAAAACTGTTTTTT. Its protein is CASSPRKDGNEKLFF. The chain is built from TRBV18 and TRBJ1-4; D is unclear. Between the trimmed V and J ends, which lost 1 base and 4 bases, there was a span of 10 bases. CDR3 length: 15 amino acids. Germline V gene sequence: CDR1 KGHSH, CDR2 LQKENI.

This clonotype appeared many times. The J gene is TRBJ2-3, the V gene TRBV15, with D possibly TRBD2 on 5 matching bases. This CDR3 contains 15 residues. CDR1 is LNHNV and CDR2 is YYDKDF in the germline V gene (reference sequence). The germline V and J ends were trimmed by 2 bases and 4 bases, with 13 bases remaining between them. Here the CDR3 DNA reads TGTGCCACCAGCAGATCATGGGAGTCTGCAGATACGCAGTATTTT. Translating gives CATSRSWESADTQYF. Combining the CDR3 with reference TRBV15 and TRBJ2-3 gives the whole variable domain DAMVIQNPRYQVTQFGKPVTLSCSQTLNHNVMYWYQQKSSQAPKLLFHYYDKDFNNEADTPDNFQSRRPNTSFCFLDIRSPGLGDTAMYLCATSRSWESADTQYFGPGTRLTVL.

This clonotype was observed at least ten times. The genes are TRBV5-6 and TRBJ1-4; no firm D call. Germline V lookup: CDR1 SGHDT, CDR2 YYEEEE. CDR3 length: 14 residues. The ends were cut back, 1 base at V and 2 bases at J, with 6 bases in the middle. The CDR3 coding sequence is TGTGCCAGCAGCTTGCTAGGGACTAATGAAAAACTGTTTTTT. Residues: CASSLLGTNEKLFF. Together with reference TRBV5-6 and TRBJ1-4, the CDR3 gives the full variable domain: DAGVTQSPTHLIKTRGQQVTLRCSPKSGHDTVSWYQQALGQGPQFIFQYYEEEERQRGNFPDRFSGHQFPNYSSELNVNALLLGDSALYLCASSLLGTNEKLFFGSGTQLSVL.

In this sample, this clonotype turned up many times. The V and J genes are TRBV28 and TRBJ1-1; TRBD1 might be the D (5 bases). The CDR3 extends over 13 amino acids. The V end was cut by 8 bases, the J end by 0 bases, with 10 bases between. CDR1 MDHEN and CDR2 SYDVKM come from the germline V gene. CDR3 amino acids: CASLDSMNTEAFF. The CDR3 DNA reads TGTGCCAGCTTAGACAGCATGAACACTGAAGCTTTCTTT.

This clonotype was counted at least ten times. The V gene is TRBV7-2, the J gene TRBJ2-7, with a tentative D call TRBD2 (6 bases). This CDR3 region has 13 residues. Trimming left V 4 bases short and J 5 bases short, with 12 bases between. CDR1 is SGHTA and CDR2 is FQGNSA in the germline V gene. The DNA for the CDR3 is TGTGCCAGCAGCTCTAATAGCGGAAACGAGCAGTACTTC. It yields the protein CASSSNSGNEQYF.

This clonotype was seen at least ten times. The gene calls are TRBV20-1 and TRBJ1-1; 8 nucleotides agree with TRBD1. The CDR3 loop spans 15 amino acids. Germline V gives CDR1 DFQATT, CDR2 SNEGSKA (reference sequence). V was clipped by 0 bases and J by 3 bases; unmatched bases: 6. The CDR3, as DNA: TGCAGTGCTAGAGATGAGCGCAGGGGGCACACTGAAGCTTTCTTT. This encodes CSARDERRGHTEAFF.

This clonotype was seen ten or more times. The chain joins TRBV19 to TRBJ2-1, with TRBD2 matching 7 bases. In germline, CDR1 is LNHDA, CDR2 SQIVND (reference sequence). The CDR3 loop spans 18 amino acids. Trimming took 4 bases from V and 0 from J; bases not matched to a gene: 12. The CDR3 protein is CASSTPASGASSYNEQFF. Here the CDR3 DNA reads TGTGCCAGTAGTACCCCCGCTAGCGGTGCGAGCTCCTACAATGAGCAGTTCTTC.

This clonotype was seen at least ten times. CDR3 in amino acids: CASSKFVRGPQETQYF. The CDR3 DNA is TGTGCCAGCAGCAAATTTGTCAGGGGTCCCCAAGAGACCCAGTACTTC. The chain combines TRBV28 with TRBJ2-5, with D possibly being TRBD1 (6 bases). The V and J ends lost 6 bases and 1 base respectively, with 18 bases between them. CDR3 size: 16 residues. The germline CDR1 and CDR2 sequences are MDHEN and SYDVKM.

This clonotype occurred a few times. The chain couples TRBV6-1 to TRBJ2-5, with D perhaps matching TRBD1 (5 bases). Per the germline V gene, CDR1 is MNHNS and CDR2 is SASEGT. This CDR3 has 14 amino acids. With 0 bases removed from V and 5 bases from J, the gap between germline ends came to 10 bases. The CDR3: CASSEARVGETQYF. The DNA of the CDR3 is TGTGCCAGCAGTGAAGCCAGGGTAGGCGAGACCCAGTACTTC.

This chain joins TRBV6-1 and TRBJ1-2; 9 bases match TRBD1. The germline gives CDR1 MNHNS, CDR2 SASEGT. This CDR3 is 13 amino acids long. The V and J ends lost 6 bases and 6 bases, in that order; junction bases with no gene match: 5. CDR3 sequence reads: CASRRTGDHGYTF. DNA of the CDR3: TGTGCCAGCAGAAGGACAGGGGATCATGGCTACACCTTC.